These 18 T cell receptor beta chains were sequenced from one sample in a study of CD8+CD57+ T cells in acquired aplastic anemia. CDR3 and TCR beta VDJ profiling relied on a genomic DNA template. MiXCR was run by TCRdb on the reads, yielding one entry per CDR3 protein. The sample holds 130,000 or so distinct CDR3 sequences, 50% to 70% seen once. Sequencing was done on patients that had shown CD8+CD57+ cell expansion by flow cytometry. Sequenced input: sorted CD4+, CD8+, or CD8+CD57+ T cells (not recorded which) from PBMCs. The source is a human donor with aplastic anemia.

With regard to this clonotype: A much larger clone lies one base from this, so it may be a read error. This chain connects TRBV5-6 to TRBJ1-2; TRBD1 agrees at 8 bases. The CDR3 runs to 15 residues. Germline-derived CDR1 and CDR2 are SGHDT and YYEEEE. CDR3 loop: CASSLVPRGLHGHTF. CDR3 coding DNA: TGTGCCAGCAGCTTGGTTCCCAGGGGGCTCCATGGCCACACCTTC.

The table lists this clonotype with a count of one. The chain is built from TRBV12-3 or TRBV12-4 and TRBJ2-7; TRBD1 is a possible D gene (6 bases). Trimming pared 5 bases from V and 0 bases from J, leaving 17 bases between. The CDR3 sequence is 16 residues long. The CDR3 DNA is TGTGCCAGCAGTCCCGTCGACAGGCAGAGCTCCTACGAGCAGTACTTC. Translated: CASSPVDRQSSYEQYF.

The genes are TRBV5-4 and TRBJ1-2; D is unresolved. Trimming cost V 5 bases and J 8 bases, with 19 bases left between them. The CDR3 is 14 residues long. CDR1 and CDR2 (germline): SGHNT, YYREEE (reference sequence). The DNA of the CDR3 is TGTGCCAGCAGTGTGGGAGGTGAGGAGAGCGGCTACACCTTC. It yields the protein CASSVGGEESGYTF.

This chain uses TRBV5-1 with TRBJ1-2; no reliable D call. The V and J ends lost 5 bases and 4 bases respectively, with 15 bases between them. Germline V gene sequence: CDR1 SGHRS, CDR2 YFSETQ. The CDR3 has 14 residues. Here the CDR3 DNA reads TGCGCCAGCAGTGAGGGAACAGAGCCCTATGGCTACACCTTC. Protein product: CASSEGTEPYGYTF.

The chain links TRBV10-3 to TRBJ2-7; 7 bases are shared with TRBD1. The V and J ends lost 6 bases and 1 base, in that order; junction bases with no gene match: 9. The germline CDR1 and CDR2 sequences are ENHRY and SYGVKD. The CDR3 totals 15 residues. The chain's CDR3 is CAIRAGTVRSYEQYF. The CDR3 DNA reads as TGTGCCATCAGGGCCGGGACAGTCCGTTCCTACGAGCAGTACTTC.

J is TRBJ2-1 and V is TRBV11-2, with TRBD1 identical over 8 bases. Trimming removed 5 bases from V and 4 bases from J; junction bases left unmatched: 13. This CDR3 contains 17 residues. The germline gives CDR1 SGHAT, CDR2 FQNNGV. The CDR3 is CASSRPYDRGEYNEQFF. CDR3 nucleotide sequence: TGTGCCAGCAGCCGTCCCTACGACAGGGGTGAATACAATGAGCAGTTCTTC.

The chain couples TRBV5-4 to TRBJ2-1, with 9 bases matching TRBD2. Germline V gene lookup returns CDR1 SGHNT and CDR2 YYREEE (reference sequence). The CDR3 loop spans 16 amino acids. The trim removed 0 bases at V and 5 bases at J, leaving 6 bases unmatched. The CDR3 DNA follows: TGTGCCAGCAGCTTGGACACAGCGGGAGGTGACAATGAGCAGTTCTTC. Translated, it gives CASSLDTAGGDNEQFF.

In this sample, this clonotype turned up many times. The V and J genes are TRBV12-3 or TRBV12-4 and TRBJ2-7, with D possibly TRBD1 on 6 matching bases. Trimming took off 5 bases at V and 6 bases at J, with 11 bases between the two ends. This CDR3 contains 12 residues. The DNA for the CDR3 is TGTGCCAGCAGTACTGGGACACCCGAGCAGTACTTC. Protein sequence: CASSTGTPEQYF.

The CDR3 DNA reads as TGTGCCAGTAGCGACTCCTCTGGAAACACCATATATTTT. Protein sequence: CASSDSSGNTIYF. The genes are TRBV19 and TRBJ1-3; D call uncertain. The CDR3 loop spans 13 amino acids. Germline CDR1 LNHDA, CDR2 SQIVND (reference sequence). With 6 bases removed from V and 0 bases from J, the gap between germline ends came to 6 bases. Looking up the rest from reference TRBV19 and TRBJ1-3 gives the full variable domain: DGGITQSPKYLFRKEGQNVTLSCEQNLNHDAMYWYRQDPGQGLRLIYYSQIVNDFQKGDIAEGYSVSREKKESFPLTVTSAQKNPTAFYLCASSDSSGNTIYFGEGSWLTVV.

This clonotype was recorded many times. The J gene is TRBJ2-1, the V gene TRBV4-2; TRBD2 matches 9 bases. From germline, CDR1 is LGHNA and CDR2 YNFKEQ. The V segment lost 2 bases and the J segment 7 bases; nucleotides outside the gene matches: 6. The CDR3 consists of 15 residues. CDR3 loop: CASSQYSGSGNEQFF. The CDR3 DNA reads as TGTGCCAGCAGCCAATATAGCGGGAGTGGTAATGAGCAGTTCTTC.

The chain couples TRBV29-1 to TRBJ1-1; D perhaps matches TRBD1 (5 bases). Germline lookup yields CDR1 SQVTM and CDR2 ANQGSEA. CDR3 length: 12 residues. CDR3 protein: CISSGGMTEAFF. Written as DNA, the CDR3 is TGCATCTCCTCCGGGGGGATGACTGAAGCTTTCTTT.

The chain is built from TRBV24-1 and TRBJ1-1; D possibly corresponds to TRBD1 (5 bases). Trimming stripped 8 bases from V and 1 base from J, with 10 bases between. Germline CDR1 reads KGHDR; CDR2 reads SFDVKD. The CDR3 consists of 13 residues. CDR3 in amino acids: CATKTGENTEAFF. Written as DNA, the CDR3 is TGTGCCACCAAAACAGGCGAGAACACTGAAGCTTTCTTT.

The sample holds many counts of this clonotype. The chain is built from TRBV15 and TRBJ2-7; no clear D. V lost 0 bases, J lost 7 bases, and 10 bases lay in between. This CDR3 region has 13 residues. Germline CDR1 reads LNHNV; CDR2 reads YYDKDF (reference sequence). The CDR3 loop reads CATSRDRSAEQYF. The CDR3 coding sequence is TGTGCCACCAGCAGAGATCGGAGCGCTGAGCAGTACTTC.

A note on this clonotype: This may arise from a read error, as a much more abundant clone is one base away. The V call is TRBV11-2, the J call TRBJ1-1; tentatively, D is TRBD1 (5 bases). CDR3 length: 15 amino acids. Germline CDR1 is SGHAT and CDR2 is FQNNGV. This chain's CDR3 is CASSLGQTMNAEAFF. CDR3 in DNA: TGTGCCAGCAGCTTAGGACAGACCATGAACGCTGAAGCTTTCTTT. The variable domain in full, completed from reference TRBV11-2 and TRBJ1-1, reads EAGVAQSPRYKIIEKRQSVAFWCNPISGHATLYWYQQILGQGPKLLIQFQNNGVVDDSQLPKDRFSAERLKGVDSTLKIQPAKLEDSAVYLCASSLGQTMNAEAFFGQGTRLTVV.

Many counts were recorded for this clonotype. V usage is TRBV28 and J usage is TRBJ2-7; D unclear. Germline CDR1 reads MDHEN; CDR2 reads SYDVKM. The CDR3 extends over 13 amino acids. V lost 5 bases, J lost 3 bases, and 11 bases lay in between. The CDR3 bases are TGTGCCAGCAGTGCCGCCGATTACTACGAGCAGTACTTC. The encoded protein is CASSAADYYEQYF.

There are a few counts of this clonotype. V usage is TRBV24-1 and J usage is TRBJ2-1; 13 nucleotides line up with TRBD2. Germline trimming cut 4 bases from V and 6 bases from J; bases unmatched to any gene: 8. The CDR3 consists of 17 residues. Germline CDR1 KGHDR, CDR2 SFDVKD. CDR3 region: CATSDRIGLAGVNEQFF. CDR3 nucleotides: TGTGCCACCAGTGACCGAATCGGACTAGCGGGAGTCAATGAGCAGTTCTTC.

In this sample, this clonotype turned up many times. V gene TRBV5-1 combines with J gene TRBJ2-4; tentative D call: TRBD2 (7 bases). The CDR3 runs 16 residues. Germline CDR1 reads SGHRS; CDR2 reads YFSETQ. Trimming cost V 0 bases and J 6 bases, with 16 bases left between them. CDR3 loop: CASSLGYQGGGNIQYF. The DNA for the CDR3 is TGCGCCAGCAGCTTGGGTTATCAGGGAGGGGGAAACATTCAGTACTTC.

The gene calls are TRBV11-2 and TRBJ2-5, with a tentative D call TRBD1 (6 bases). V shed 5 bases and J shed 5 bases, with 24 bases lying between them. CDR1 SGHAT and CDR2 FQNNGV come from the germline V gene. This CDR3 has 17 amino acids. This CDR3 reads CASSQFPRGRVGETQYF. In DNA, the CDR3 is TGTGCCAGCAGCCAGTTCCCCAGGGGAAGGGTTGGGGAGACCCAGTACTTC.